This T cell receptor (beta chain) was profiled in a study of T cells after yellow fever vaccination. The wider study: Fractions with few cells were prepared using SMART-Seq v4 Ultra Low Input.

Via MiXCR, TCRdb re-called the 5' RACE reads, giving one row per CDR3 protein. The sample lists around 550,000 distinct CDR3 sequences, 15% to 20% occurring once. Study conclusions and caveats: A minor fraction of clonotypes spanned both CD4 and CD8 compartments. Clones from primary vaccination mostly reappeared after the booster (around 96% CD4, just over 85% CD8).

With respect to this clonotype: Its target is unknown.

The TCR sequence derives from a man aged 25 to 45 who received the YFV17D yellow fever vaccine. Sample: PBMCs, taken 15 days after the yellow fever booster vaccination.

CDR3 in amino acids: CASSLSSASGSYNEQFF. For the CDR3, the DNA is TGTGCCAGCAGTTTATCCTCGGCTAGCGGCTCCTACAATGAGCAGTTCTTC. This sequence joins TRBV27 and TRBJ2-1, with 7 bases that match TRBD2. Germline loops: CDR1 MNHEY, CDR2 SMNVEV (reference sequence). V dropped 0 bases and J dropped 0; count of bases not matched to a gene: 5. This CDR3 is built from 17 residues.